The 24 T cell receptor beta chains in this list originate from one sample, sequenced in a study of T cell repertoires in cytomegalovirus infection. TCRdb reprocessed the reads via MiXCR and lists one record per CDR3 protein. Of 750,000 to 900,000 distinct CDR3 sequences listed, approximately 32% were seen once; the top ten hold less than 15%. For these receptors, no antigen is known. This specimen was cultured CD8+ T cells from PBMCs, taken from culture after CMV antigen stimulation. The receptors originated from a human donor in good health (CMV status not recorded). Some clones in this sample may be carry-over from other donors' samples.

This clonotype was found a few times. The chain carries TRBV6-2 or TRBV6-3 and TRBJ2-1; D is undetermined. V shed 2 bases and J shed 2 bases, with 10 bases lying between them. CDR3 length: 15 residues. The germline gives CDR1 MNHEY, CDR2 SVGEGT. The CDR3 protein is CASSYGDFAYNEQFF. The DNA of the CDR3 is TGTGCCAGCAGTTACGGTGACTTCGCCTACAATGAGCAGTTCTTC.

This rearrangement joins TRBV12-3 or TRBV12-4 to TRBJ1-6; D remains unclear. The CDR3 is made up of 17 amino acids. Trimming pared 3 bases from V and 0 bases from J, leaving 12 bases between. CDR3 region: CASSFFYQSSYNSPLHF. In nucleotides, the CDR3 is TGTGCCAGCAGTTTCTTTTACCAGAGCTCCTATAATTCACCCCTCCACTTT.

The gene calls are TRBV7-9 and TRBJ2-3; 9 bases align to TRBD1. The V and J ends lost 4 bases and 7 bases, in that order; junction bases with no gene match: 9. Germline values: CDR1 SEHNR, CDR2 FQNEAQ (reference sequence). This CDR3 comprises 15 residues. This CDR3 reads CASSSRTGAMNTQYF. The CDR3 DNA is TGTGCCAGCAGCTCCAGGACAGGGGCGATGAATACGCAGTATTTT. Together with reference TRBV7-9 and TRBJ2-3, the CDR3 gives the full variable domain: DTGVSQNPRHKITKRGQNVTFRCDPISEHNRLYWYRQTLGQGPEFLTYFQNEAQLEKSRLLSDRFSAERPKGSFSTLEIQRTEQGDSAMYLCASSSRTGAMNTQYFGPGTRLTVL.

This clonotype was observed a handful of times. This sequence joins TRBV4-1 and TRBJ2-1, with TRBD1 matching 9 bases. Germline CDR1 reads MGHRA; CDR2 reads YSYEKL. This CDR3 is 16 amino acids long. The V gene end was trimmed by 5 bases and the J gene end by 4 bases; junction bases not matched to a gene: 9. CDR3 in amino acids: CASSTPGQGYYNEQFF. The CDR3 DNA follows: TGCGCCAGCAGCACACCGGGACAGGGTTATTACAATGAGCAGTTCTTC.

Ten or more counts support this clonotype. The genes are TRBV12-3 or TRBV12-4 and TRBJ2-3; D unresolved. The CDR3 contains 15 residues. V was pared by 3 bases and J by 1 base, with 11 bases between. The CDR3 reads CASSFLRTRTDTQYF. CDR3 in DNA: TGTGCCAGCAGTTTCTTGCGGACCCGCACAGATACGCAGTATTTT.

Ten or more counts support this clonotype. The rearrangement links TRBV7-8 to TRBJ1-6; D ambiguous. This CDR3 spans 16 amino acids. V shed 5 bases and J shed 0 bases, with 11 bases lying between them. CDR1 is SGHVS and CDR2 is FQNEAQ in the germline V gene. CDR3 sequence: CASSPTTSSYNSPLHF. Here the CDR3 DNA reads TGTGCCAGCAGCCCTACAACCAGCTCCTATAATTCACCCCTCCACTTT.

V is TRBV15 and J is TRBJ1-1; TRBD1 might be the D (5 bases). Trimming left V 0 bases short and J 1 base short, with 9 bases between. The germline V gene has CDR1 LNHNV and CDR2 YYDKDF (reference sequence). The CDR3 sequence is 15 residues long. Written as DNA, the CDR3 is TGTGCCACCAGCAGAGATTGGGGGACGAACACTGAAGCTTTCTTT. Its protein product is CATSRDWGTNTEAFF.

This clonotype was seen a few times. The V call is TRBV11-2, the J call TRBJ2-1; D uncertain. Trimming left V 5 bases short and J 4 bases short, with 15 bases between. Looked up from germline, CDR1 is SGHAT and CDR2 is FQNNGV. The CDR3 extends over 15 amino acids. DNA of the CDR3: TGTGCCAGCAGCAAAAATACCGTCCCATACAATGAGCAGTTCTTC. This codes for CASSKNTVPYNEQFF.

This chain links TRBV10-3 with TRBJ1-5; unclear D gene. CDR1 is ENHRY and CDR2 is SYGVKD in the germline V gene. V was cut by 3 bases and J by 2 bases, with 11 bases left in between. The CDR3 is 15 amino acids. CDR3 nucleotide sequence: TGTGCCATCAGTGAAAGTTTAGGACGCAATCAGCCCCAGCATTTT. Translating it yields CAISESLGRNQPQHF.

Comments on this clonotype: At one of its ends the junction is not consistent with the germline gene, which may arise from a read error. The chain is built from TRBV12-3 or TRBV12-4 and TRBJ2-2, with D possibly TRBD2 on 7 matching bases. The CDR3 loop spans 15 amino acids. This chain's CDR3 is CASRLLGGDTGELYF. Here the CDR3 DNA reads TGTGCCAGCAGACTTTTGGGAGGGGACACCGGGGAGCTGTATTTT.

This clonotype was counted once. This CDR3 is CKTSGGDYNEQFF. CDR3 DNA: TGCAAGACTAGCGGGGGGGATTACAATGAGCAGTTCTTC. The chain employs TRBV20-1 and TRBJ2-1; 14 positions match TRBD2. CDR3 length: 13 amino acids. Germline assignment: CDR1 DFQATT and CDR2 SNEGSKA (reference sequence).

This clonotype was counted between two and nine times. This sequence joins TRBV6-5 and TRBJ1-2, with 11 bases fitting TRBD1. Unmatched junction bases numbered 15, after V lost 0 bases and J lost 6 bases. Germline lookup yields CDR1 MNHEY and CDR2 SVGAGI. The CDR3 is 19 amino acids. The CDR3 loop reads CASSYSTLRTGGDIDGYTF. CDR3 nucleotides: TGTGCCAGCAGTTACTCGACCCTCCGGACAGGGGGCGATATCGATGGCTACACCTTC.

The V and J genes are TRBV15 and TRBJ2-7; 8 bases align to TRBD2. The CDR3 loop spans 15 amino acids. Germline assignment: CDR1 LNHNV and CDR2 YYDKDF (reference sequence). Trimming at V came to 0 bases and at J to 6 bases, leaving 7 bases not matched to a gene. CDR3 protein: CATSRERSGGSEQYV. The CDR3 DNA is TGTGCCACCAGCAGAGAACGAAGCGGGGGCAGCGAGCAGTACGTC.

This clonotype was recorded a few times. V gene TRBV27 combines with J gene TRBJ1-1; D ambiguous. The germline gives CDR1 MNHEY, CDR2 SMNVEV (reference sequence). Trimming shortened V by 5 bases and J by 0 bases, and 16 bases separated the two germline ends. The CDR3 extends over 16 amino acids. CDR3 DNA: TGTGCCAGCAGTCGGTCCGGGTCTAACATGAACACTGAAGCTTTCTTT. As protein: CASSRSGSNMNTEAFF.

The rearrangement joins TRBV4-1 to TRBJ1-2; the D is unclear. Germline V gives CDR1 MGHRA, CDR2 YSYEKL. The CDR3 runs 15 residues. The V end was cut by 0 bases, the J end by 5 bases, with 13 bases between. The CDR3 region has the DNA TGCGCCAGCAGCCAAGATCTGGGGAGCTCTTATGGCTACACCTTC. Translating gives CASSQDLGSSYGYTF.

The V call is TRBV6-5, the J call TRBJ2-1; D unclear. The V gene lost 7 bases and the J gene lost 5 bases, with 21 bases spanning the gap. The germline V gene encodes CDR1 MNHEY and CDR2 SVGAGI. The CDR3 length is 16 residues. The CDR3 here is CASTADPFLIDNEQFF. The CDR3 coding sequence is TGTGCCAGCACCGCGGACCCGTTCTTGATCGACAATGAGCAGTTCTTC.

The sample holds many counts of this clonotype. The chain's CDR3 is CASSRRGTADKHF. CDR3 nucleotide sequence: TGTGCCAGCAGCCGCCGTGGGACCGCTGACAAGCATTTT. This chain uses TRBV7-8 with TRBJ1-5, with TRBD1 as a possible D gene (5 bases). The V and J ends lost 5 bases and 14 bases respectively, with 19 bases between them. The CDR3 runs 13 residues. Germline V gene data show CDR1 as SGHVS and CDR2 as FQNEAQ.

CDR3 sequence reads: CATSRDSSAGYGYTF. The CDR3 DNA reads as TGTGCCACCAGCAGAGATTCCAGTGCCGGTTATGGCTACACCTTC. The chain recombines TRBV15 with TRBJ1-2; no clear D. Germline CDR1 and CDR2: LNHNV and YYDKDF (reference sequence). With 0 bases removed from V and 5 bases from J, the gap between germline ends came to 13 bases. The CDR3 is 15 residues long.

This clonotype appeared a few times. J is TRBJ1-2 and V is TRBV4-1, with D unresolved. The CDR3 has 14 amino acids. With 4 bases removed from V and 2 bases from J, the gap between germline ends came to 11 bases. The germline V gene has CDR1 MGHRA and CDR2 YSYEKL. CDR3 in amino acids: CASSPPGPNYGYTF. The CDR3 DNA follows: TGCGCCAGCAGCCCCCCGGGCCCCAACTATGGCTACACCTTC.

The V and J genes are TRBV27 and TRBJ2-3; perhaps TRBD2 as D (6 bases). The CDR3 loop spans 11 amino acids. V lost 7 bases and J 9 bases, leaving 11 bases between the germline ends. Germline V gives CDR1 MNHEY, CDR2 SMNVEV (reference sequence). CDR3 amino acids: CASTRAGTQYF. The CDR3, as DNA: TGTGCCAGCACTCGGGCGGGGACGCAGTATTTT.

This clonotype came up a few times. The chain uses TRBV28 and TRBJ1-1; D possibly corresponds to TRBD1 (5 bases). The CDR3 runs to 12 residues. V was pared by 4 bases and J by 11 bases, with 14 bases between. Germline CDR1 is MDHEN and CDR2 is SYDVKM. The CDR3: CASSWLYEGAFF. In DNA form, the CDR3 reads TGTGCCAGCAGTTGGCTCTACGAGGGGGCTTTCTTT.

There are a few counts of this clonotype. The chain combines TRBV6-2 or TRBV6-3 with TRBJ1-2; D perhaps matches TRBD1 (5 bases). Trimming took 5 bases from V and 7 from J, leaving 17 bases between them. The V gene's germline CDR1 is MNHEY and CDR2 SVGEGT. The CDR3 extends over 14 amino acids. This chain's CDR3 is CASSVDKGASGYTF. The DNA of the CDR3 is TGTGCCAGCAGTGTCGACAAAGGGGCAAGTGGCTACACCTTC.

Ten or more counts support this clonotype. The gene calls are TRBV12-5 and TRBJ1-5; no reliable D call. Trimming removed 3 bases at V and 2 bases at J, with 17 bases between. In germline, CDR1 is LGHNT, CDR2 FRNRAP. The CDR3 covers 17 residues. The CDR3 coding sequence is TGTGCTAGTGGTTTCTCAACGGAAGGTGGGGGCAATCAGCCCCAGCATTTT. It encodes CASGFSTEGGGNQPQHF.

The chain is built from TRBV12-3 or TRBV12-4 and TRBJ2-1; D might be TRBD2 (6 bases). This CDR3 has 13 residues. Trimming left V 5 bases short and J 8 bases short, with 13 bases between. CDR3 sequence: CASSGGSADEQFF. The CDR3 bases are TGTGCCAGCAGTGGGGGGTCGGCGGATGAGCAGTTCTTC.